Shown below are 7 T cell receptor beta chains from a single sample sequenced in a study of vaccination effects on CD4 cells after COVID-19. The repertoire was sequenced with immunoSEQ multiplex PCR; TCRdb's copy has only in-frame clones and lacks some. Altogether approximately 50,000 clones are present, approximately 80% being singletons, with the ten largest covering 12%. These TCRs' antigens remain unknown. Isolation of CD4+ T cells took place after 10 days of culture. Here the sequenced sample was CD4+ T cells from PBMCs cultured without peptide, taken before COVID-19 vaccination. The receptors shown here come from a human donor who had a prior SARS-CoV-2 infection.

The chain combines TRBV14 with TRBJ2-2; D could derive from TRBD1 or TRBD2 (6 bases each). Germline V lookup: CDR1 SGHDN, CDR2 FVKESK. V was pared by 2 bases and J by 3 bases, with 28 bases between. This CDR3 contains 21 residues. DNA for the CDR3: TGTGCCAGCAGCCAAATCTACCCCGGGGGCAGTCAAAAGGGGGACACCGGGGAGCTGTTTTTT. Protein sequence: CASSQIYPGGSQKGDTGELFF.

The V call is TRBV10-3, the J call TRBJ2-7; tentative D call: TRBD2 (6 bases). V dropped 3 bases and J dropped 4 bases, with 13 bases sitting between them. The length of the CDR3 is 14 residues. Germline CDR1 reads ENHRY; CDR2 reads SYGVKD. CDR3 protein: CAISERRGRYEQYF. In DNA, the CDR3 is TGTGCCATCAGTGAACGGAGGGGAAGATACGAGCAGTACTTC.

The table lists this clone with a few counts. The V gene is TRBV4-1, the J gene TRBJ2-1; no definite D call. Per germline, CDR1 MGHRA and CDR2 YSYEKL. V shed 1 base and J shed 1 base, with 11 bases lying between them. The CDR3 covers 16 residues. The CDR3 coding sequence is TGCGCCAGCAGCCAAGGAGCGATTTGGTCCTACAATGAGCAGTTCTTC. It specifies CASSQGAIWSYNEQFF.

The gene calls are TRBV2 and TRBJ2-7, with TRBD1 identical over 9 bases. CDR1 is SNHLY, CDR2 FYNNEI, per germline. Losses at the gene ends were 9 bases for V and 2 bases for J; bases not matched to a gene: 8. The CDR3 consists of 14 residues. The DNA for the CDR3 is TGTGCCAGAGGGGACAGGGAACGTCCCTACGAGCAGTACTTC. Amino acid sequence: CARGDRERPYEQYF.

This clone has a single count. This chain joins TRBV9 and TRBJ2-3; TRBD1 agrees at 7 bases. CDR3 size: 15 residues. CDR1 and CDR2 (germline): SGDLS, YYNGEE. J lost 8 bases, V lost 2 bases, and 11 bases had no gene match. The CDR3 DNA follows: TGTGCCAGCAGCGTGACAGGGACAACTCCAAGTACGCAGTATTTT. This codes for CASSVTGTTPSTQYF. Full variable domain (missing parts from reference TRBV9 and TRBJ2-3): DSGVTQTPKHLITATGQRVTLRCSPRSGDLSVYWYQQSLDQGLQFLIQYYNGEERAKGNILERFSAQQFPDLHSELNLSSLELGDSALYFCASSVTGTTPSTQYFGPGTRLTVL.

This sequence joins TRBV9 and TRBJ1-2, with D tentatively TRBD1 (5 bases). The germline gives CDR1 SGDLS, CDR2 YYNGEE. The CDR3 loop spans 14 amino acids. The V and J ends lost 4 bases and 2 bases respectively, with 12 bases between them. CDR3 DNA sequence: TGTGCCAGCAGCCCGGGACTCACGAACTATGGCTACACCTTC. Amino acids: CASSPGLTNYGYTF.

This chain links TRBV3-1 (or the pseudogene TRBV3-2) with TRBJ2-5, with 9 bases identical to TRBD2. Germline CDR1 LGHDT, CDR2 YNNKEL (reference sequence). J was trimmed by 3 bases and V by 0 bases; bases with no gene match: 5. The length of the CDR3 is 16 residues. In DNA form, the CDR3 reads TGTGCCAGCAGCCAAGACTCGCGGGGGGGGGAAGAGACCCAGTACTTC. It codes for CASSQDSRGGEETQYF.